This passage covers 22 T cell receptor beta chains from one sample sequenced in a study of blood T cell repertoires in COVID-19. TCRdb keeps only in-frame clones here, not all; method: immunoSEQ multiplex PCR. The table shows some 150,000 clones, with approximately 83% occurring only once. The sample comprised peripheral blood. The receptors stem from a woman older than 75 with acute or convalescent COVID-19.

This clone was recorded only once. The rearrangement links TRBV6-5 to TRBJ2-7; 8 nucleotides agree with TRBD2. CDR3 size: 14 residues. Unmatched junction bases numbered 8, after V lost 7 bases and J lost 3 bases. Germline CDR1 reads MNHEY; CDR2 reads SVGAGI. CDR3 sequence: CASIPRGGSYEQYF. The CDR3 DNA follows: TGTGCCAGCATCCCCCGGGGGGGTAGCTACGAGCAGTACTTC.

This clone was seen more than once but under ten times. The chain couples TRBV4-1 to TRBJ2-3; TRBD2 is a possible D gene (5 bases). The V and J ends lost 8 bases and 2 bases respectively, with 17 bases between them. The CDR3 is 15 amino acids. CDR1 is MGHRA, CDR2 YSYEKL, per germline. The CDR3 reads CASGRGLLYTDTQYF. The CDR3, as DNA: TGCGCCAGCGGACGCGGACTCTTATACACAGATACGCAGTATTTT.

This rearrangement joins TRBV7-2 to TRBJ1-2; 8 nucleotides agree with TRBD1. In germline, CDR1 is SGHTA, CDR2 FQGNSA. The CDR3 contains 14 residues. After removal of 3 bases from V and 5 bases from J, the junction contained 5 bases not matched to a gene. This CDR3 is CASSFGQGLYGYTF. CDR3 sequence (DNA): TGTGCCAGCAGCTTTGGACAGGGATTGTATGGCTACACCTTC.

This chain uses TRBV6-1 with TRBJ2-3, with D hard to call. The length of the CDR3 is 14 residues. Germline V lookup: CDR1 MNHNS, CDR2 SASEGT. V lost 3 bases to trimming and J lost 4 bases, with 11 bases between them. The CDR3, as DNA: TGTGCCAGCAGTGACGGCGGTTGGGCAGATACGCAGTATTTT. It yields the protein CASSDGGWADTQYF.

This clone was detected only a few times. The J gene is TRBJ2-7, the V gene TRBV7-6, with 16 bases aligning to TRBD2. The CDR3 spans 19 residues. Germline CDR1 and CDR2: SGHVS and FNYEAQ. V shed 2 bases, J shed 6 bases, and the junction held 13 bases outside the gene matches. The CDR3 spells CASSLTGTSGGEVTSEQYF. CDR3 sequence (DNA): TGTGCCAGCAGCTTAACGGGGACTAGCGGGGGGGAAGTCACGAGCGAGCAGTACTTC.

The chain carries TRBV27 and TRBJ1-5, with D possibly TRBD1 on 5 matching bases. This CDR3 has 20 amino acids. Trimming removed 6 bases at V and 4 bases at J, with 31 bases between. Per germline, CDR1 MNHEY and CDR2 SMNVEV (reference sequence). The CDR3 loop reads CASSPLSRDWRRPINQPQHF. The CDR3 DNA reads as TGTGCCAGCAGCCCTTTGAGCAGGGATTGGCGCCGGCCTATTAATCAGCCCCAGCATTTT.

This chain joins TRBV19 and TRBJ1-4; D is perhaps TRBD1 (6 bases). Germline CDR1 LNHDA, CDR2 SQIVND (reference sequence). This CDR3 has 14 amino acids. The V end was cut by 8 bases, the J end by 5 bases, with 15 bases between. The CDR3 protein is CASGQGTENEKLFF. CDR3 sequence (DNA): TGTGCCAGTGGCCAGGGGACGGAAAATGAAAAACTGTTTTTT.

This clone was observed a handful of times. The chain couples TRBV7-9 to TRBJ1-4; possibly TRBD1 for D (5 bases). Between the trimmed V and J ends, which lost 4 bases and 8 bases, there was a span of 20 bases. The germline CDR1 and CDR2 sequences are SEHNR and FQNEAQ (reference sequence). This CDR3 is built from 16 residues. CDR3 region: CASSSQSGGWDEKLFF. DNA for the CDR3: TGTGCCAGCAGCTCCCAATCCGGGGGTTGGGACGAAAAACTGTTTTTT.

This chain joins TRBV5-5 and TRBJ1-2; D unclear. V was pared by 7 bases and J by 4 bases, with 11 bases between. This CDR3 comprises 12 residues. In germline, CDR1 is SGHKS, CDR2 YYEKEE (reference sequence). CDR3 region: CASGDIPYGYTF. CDR3 nucleotide sequence: TGTGCCAGCGGTGACATCCCCTATGGCTACACCTTC.

The V gene is TRBV4-1, the J gene TRBJ1-1; tentative D call: TRBD1 (5 bases). Germline V gene sequence: CDR1 MGHRA, CDR2 YSYEKL. With 6 bases removed from V and 1 base from J, the gap between germline ends came to 15 bases. The CDR3 covers 15 residues. The CDR3, as DNA: TGCGCCAGCAGGCAAAGCACAGGTCGGAACACTGAAGCTTTCTTT. This encodes CASRQSTGRNTEAFF.

The rearrangement uses TRBV6-6 and TRBJ2-7; 8 bases align to TRBD2. There are 15 residues in the CDR3. V lost 6 bases, J lost 0 bases, and 7 bases stayed unmatched. Germline lookup yields CDR1 MNHNY and CDR2 SVGAGI (reference sequence). The CDR3 region is CASRIGTSGSYEQYF. The CDR3 DNA reads TGTGCCAGCAGAATCGGTACTAGCGGCTCCTACGAGCAGTACTTC.

V gene TRBV7-2 combines with J gene TRBJ1-5; 9 bases are a match to TRBD1. The V gene's germline CDR1 is SGHTA and CDR2 FQGNSA. This CDR3 is built from 15 residues. V dropped 5 bases and J dropped 6; count of bases not matched to a gene: 8. DNA of the CDR3: TGTGCCAGCAGCCGCAGACAGGGGGTAACTCAGCCCCAGCATTTT. This codes for CASSRRQGVTQPQHF.

This rearrangement joins TRBV2 to TRBJ1-4; the D is unclear. V lost 7 bases and J lost 6, with 12 bases in between. The CDR3 is 13 residues long. Germline values: CDR1 SNHLY, CDR2 FYNNEI. CDR3 protein: CASTYVGDEKLFF. The CDR3 bases are TGTGCCAGCACATACGTCGGAGATGAAAAACTGTTTTTT.

This clone was picked up a small number of times. The V gene is TRBV7-9, the J gene TRBJ2-7, with TRBD1 as a possible D gene (5 bases). Looked up from germline, CDR1 is SEHNR and CDR2 is FQNEAQ (reference sequence). V dropped 5 bases and J dropped 2 bases, with 16 bases sitting between them. The CDR3 totals 15 residues. The CDR3 DNA reads as TGTGCCAGCAGCCTAGGGTCGACAGTTACCTACGAGCAGTACTTC. Translation: CASSLGSTVTYEQYF.

The rearrangement links TRBV12-3 or TRBV12-4 to TRBJ2-2; D call uncertain. The CDR3 extends over 13 amino acids. V gave up 11 bases and J gave up 0 bases, with 10 bases separating them. The CDR3 loop reads CAASGSNTGELFF. DNA of the CDR3: TGTGCCGCCTCGGGTTCGAACACCGGGGAGCTGTTTTTT.

The chain combines TRBV7-3 with TRBJ2-1; D unclear. V lost 1 base, J lost 0 bases, and 7 bases lay in between. CDR3 length equals 15 residues. The germline V gene has CDR1 SGHTA and CDR2 FQGTGA. The CDR3 coding sequence is TGTGCCAGCAGCTTAAACCCGAGCTCCTACAATGAGCAGTTCTTC. Translation gives CASSLNPSSYNEQFF.

The V gene is TRBV7-9, the J gene TRBJ1-2; weak D call: TRBD1 (5 bases). V gave up 8 bases and J gave up 3 bases, with 22 bases separating them. The germline gives CDR1 SEHNR, CDR2 FQNEAQ (reference sequence). CDR3 size: 16 residues. The CDR3 here is CASPSSLQAIDYGYTF. The CDR3 coding sequence is TGTGCCAGCCCCTCCTCCTTACAGGCGATAGACTATGGCTACACCTTC.

The chain combines TRBV6-6 with TRBJ2-7; D is uncertain. V lost 0 bases and J 4 bases, leaving 7 bases between the germline ends. Germline V lookup: CDR1 MNHNY, CDR2 SVGAGI (reference sequence). The CDR3 sequence is 13 residues long. In nucleotides, the CDR3 is TGTGCCAGCAGTTACTCGAGGTATTACGAGCAGTACTTC. It codes for CASSYSRYYEQYF.

This clone was counted a few times. V and J are TRBV15 and TRBJ2-3; no definite D call. Germline CDR1 reads LNHNV; CDR2 reads YYDKDF (reference sequence). V was trimmed by 3 bases and J by 6 bases, leaving 16 bases between them. The CDR3 covers 15 residues. In DNA form, the CDR3 reads TGTGCCACCAGCAGCCGGAGTTCTAGGTCCGATACGCAGTATTTT. Protein product: CATSSRSSRSDTQYF.

This rearrangement joins TRBV5-8 to TRBJ1-2; 11 positions agree with TRBD1. V was pared by 4 bases and J by 2 bases, with 1 base of the junction left unmatched. The CDR3 consists of 14 residues. Per the germline V gene, CDR1 is SGHTS and CDR2 is YDEGEE. The CDR3 DNA is TGTGCCAGCAGCCGGACAGGGGGCAACTATGGCTACACCTTC. Translation gives CASSRTGGNYGYTF.

This sequence joins TRBV13 and TRBJ1-1; 9 bases match TRBD1. After removal of 5 bases from V and 1 base from J, the junction contained 17 bases not matched to a gene. Germline V gives CDR1 PRHDT, CDR2 FYEKMQ (reference sequence). The CDR3 is made up of 19 amino acids. The DNA for the CDR3 is TGTGCCAGCAGCCCAACATTGGGACAGGGTGAGGGTCCGAACACTGAAGCTTTCTTT. Translation gives CASSPTLGQGEGPNTEAFF.

The chain carries TRBV10-3 and TRBJ1-2; possibly TRBD1 for D (6 bases). This CDR3 has 13 residues. Trimming removed 4 bases from V and 4 bases from J, with 10 bases in between. Germline CDR1 reads ENHRY; CDR2 reads SYGVKD. In DNA, the CDR3 is TGTGCCATCAGTGCCGGACAGTCCTATGGCTACACCTTC. It encodes CAISAGQSYGYTF.